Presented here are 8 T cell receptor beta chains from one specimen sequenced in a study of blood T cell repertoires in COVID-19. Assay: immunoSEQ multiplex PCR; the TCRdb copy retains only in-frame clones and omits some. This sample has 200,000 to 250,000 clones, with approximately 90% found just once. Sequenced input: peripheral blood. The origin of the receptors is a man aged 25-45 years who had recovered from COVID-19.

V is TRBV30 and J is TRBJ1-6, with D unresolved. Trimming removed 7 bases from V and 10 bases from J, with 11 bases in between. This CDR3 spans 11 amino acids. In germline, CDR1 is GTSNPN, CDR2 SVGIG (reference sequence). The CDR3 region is CASSGGSPLHF. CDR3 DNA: TGTGCCTCTTCCGGAGGCTCACCCCTCCACTTT.

The CDR3 region has the DNA TGTGCCAGCAGCTTCGACTCGACAGGGGGGTACGAGCAGTACTTC. Its protein is CASSFDSTGGYEQYF. The chain uses TRBV7-2 and TRBJ2-7; 9 bases align to TRBD1. J lost 4 bases, V lost 3 bases, and 7 bases had no gene match. The germline gives CDR1 SGHTA, CDR2 FQGNSA. The CDR3 covers 15 residues.

In DNA, the CDR3 is TGTGCCAGCAGGTTGGGCGGCTACACCTTC. Translation: CASRLGGYTF. The rearrangement links TRBV28 to TRBJ1-2, with D unresolved. The CDR3 loop spans 10 amino acids. Deletions cut 6 bases from V and 8 bases from J, with 7 bases between. Germline CDR1 MDHEN, CDR2 SYDVKM.

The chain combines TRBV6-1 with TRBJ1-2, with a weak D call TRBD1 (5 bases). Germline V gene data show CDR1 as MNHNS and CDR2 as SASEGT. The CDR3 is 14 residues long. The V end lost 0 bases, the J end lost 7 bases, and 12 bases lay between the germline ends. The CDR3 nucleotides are TGTGCCAGCAGTGAAGCGCCGGGGCGGGGTGGCTACACCTTC. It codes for CASSEAPGRGGYTF.

The CDR3 bases are TGTGCCAGCAGCGGCTCGGAGACCCAGTACTTC. This sequence encodes CASSGSETQYF. The chain uses TRBV5-4 and TRBJ2-5; the D is unclear. V was cut by 4 bases and J by 5 bases, with 6 bases left in between. Germline V gene lookup returns CDR1 SGHNT and CDR2 YYREEE (reference sequence). There are 11 residues in the CDR3.

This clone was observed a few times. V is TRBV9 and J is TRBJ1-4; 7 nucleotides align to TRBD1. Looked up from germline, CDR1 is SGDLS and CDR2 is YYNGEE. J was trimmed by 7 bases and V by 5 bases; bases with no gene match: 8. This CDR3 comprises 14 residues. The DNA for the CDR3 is TGTGCCAGCAGTCGGGACAGTGGAGGTGAAAAACTGTTTTTT. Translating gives CASSRDSGGEKLFF. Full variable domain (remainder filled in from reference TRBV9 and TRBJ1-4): DSGVTQTPKHLITATGQRVTLRCSPRSGDLSVYWYQQSLDQGLQFLIQYYNGEERAKGNILERFSAQQFPDLHSELNLSSLELGDSALYFCASSRDSGGEKLFFGSGTQLSVL.

CDR3 DNA sequence: TGTGCCAGCAGCTCTGTGAGCTCCTACGAGCAGTACTTC. It codes for CASSSVSSYEQYF. V is TRBV11-2 and J is TRBJ2-7; D gene uncertain. The CDR3 runs 13 residues. CDR1 and CDR2 from the germline V gene are SGHAT and FQNNGV. V was cut by 4 bases and J by 0 bases, with 7 bases left in between.

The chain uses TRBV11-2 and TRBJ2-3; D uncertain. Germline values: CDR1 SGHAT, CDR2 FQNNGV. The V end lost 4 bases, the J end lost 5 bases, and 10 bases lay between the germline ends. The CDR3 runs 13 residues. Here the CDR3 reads CASSSTGGDTQYF. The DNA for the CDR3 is TGTGCCAGCAGCTCGACGGGTGGAGATACGCAGTATTTT.